The rows below give T cell receptor beta chains drawn from one sample of a study of blood T cell repertoires in COVID-19. TCRdb keeps only in-frame clones here, not all; method: immunoSEQ multiplex PCR. The repertoire has around 180,000 clones, roughly nine tenths of them found once; the top ten carry 20%. The sequencing input was peripheral blood. The receptor source for this set is a man aged 65 to 85 with active or convalescent COVID-19. Both conserved end residues are part of each CDR3. The order of the fields is V gene, D gene, clone size, J gene, CDR3 protein, CDR3 DNA. The D gene is left open where the match is weak. Expanded clones get a size class; other rows say once, few or many, or leave the size out.

TRBV5-6	.	.	TRBJ1-4	CASSLARDAANEKLFF	TGTGCCAGCAGCTTGGCGCGGGACGCGGCTAATGAAAAACTGTTTTTT
TRBV18	.	.	TRBJ1-3	CASSPDRGNTIYF	TGTGCCAGCTCACCGGACAGAGGAAACACCATATATTTT
TRBV12-3/TRBV12-4	.	.	TRBJ2-7	CASSLGQGYEQYF	TGTGCCAGCAGTTTAGGGCAGGGCTACGAGCAGTACTTC
TRBV19	.	.	TRBJ1-2	CASSISGGEFYGYTF	TGTGCCAGTAGTATATCCGGGGGGGAATTCTATGGCTACACCTTC
TRBV9	.	.	TRBJ2-1	CASSPRGSGWGIYNEQFF	TGTGCCAGCAGCCCTAGAGGGAGCGGGTGGGGCATTTACAATGAGCAGTTCTTC
TRBV7-9	TRBD2	.	TRBJ2-7	CASSYGGSYEQYF	TGTGCCAGCAGCTACGGGGGGTCCTACGAGCAGTACTTC
TRBV19	TRBD1	.	TRBJ1-2	CASRPTTGGNYGYTF	TGTGCCAGTAGGCCCACTACAGGGGGTAACTATGGCTACACCTTC
TRBV18	.	few	TRBJ1-4	CASSPNRVTNEKLFF	TGTGCCAGCTCACCCAATCGGGTAACTAATGAAAAACTGTTTTTT
TRBV7-2	.	.	TRBJ1-5	CASSNWIAGQPQHF	TGTGCCAGCAGCAATTGGATCGCGGGTCAGCCCCAGCATTTT
TRBV5-1	.	.	TRBJ1-5	CASSLLGAPSNQPQHF	TGCGCCAGCAGCTTGCTGGGGGCACCTAGCAATCAGCCCCAGCATTTT
TRBV5-1	.	.	TRBJ2-2	CASSLPQGGTGELFF	TGCGCCAGCAGCTTGCCACAGGGCGGCACCGGGGAGCTGTTTTTT
TRBV6-5	.	.	TRBJ2-5	CASSYAQSQYF	TGTGCCAGCAGTTACGCCCAGTCCCAGTACTTC
TRBV15	TRBD1	once	TRBJ2-6	CATSKDRAWANVLTF	TGTGCCACCAGCAAAGACAGGGCCTGGGCCAACGTCCTGACTTTC
TRBV7-2	.	.	TRBJ2-2	CASSLTGSSGELFF	TGTGCCAGCAGCTTAACAGGATCCTCCGGGGAGCTGTTTTTT
TRBV18	.	once	TRBJ2-1	CASSPTGDEQFF	TGTGCCAGCTCACCGACAGGAGATGAGCAGTTCTTC
TRBV10-1	.	.	TRBJ1-2	CASSGGGSYGYTF	TGCGCCAGCAGTGGAGGTGGCTCCTATGGCTACACCTTC
TRBV6-5	.	.	TRBJ2-3	CASSSPGVTDTQYF	TGTGCCAGCAGTTCCCCGGGTGTTACAGATACGCAGTATTTT
TRBV5-1	TRBD1	.	TRBJ2-7	CASSLGTGGPNYEQYF	TGCGCCAGCAGCCTCGGGACAGGGGGTCCAAACTACGAGCAGTACTTC
TRBV5-6	TRBD1	once	TRBJ1-4	CASSLVGQGIATNEKLFF	TGTGCCAGCAGCTTGGTTGGACAGGGTATTGCAACTAATGAAAAACTGTTTTTT
TRBV7-9	TRBD2	.	TRBJ2-3	CAGISGRGRDTQYF	TGTGCCGGGATTAGCGGGAGGGGCAGAGATACGCAGTATTTT
TRBV5-5	.	.	TRBJ1-2	CASSWGLHRANYGYTF	TGTGCCAGCAGCTGGGGACTGCACCGAGCTAACTATGGCTACACCTTC
TRBV18	TRBD1	.	TRBJ1-5	CASSPRGQGNQPQHF	TGTGCCAGCTCACCGAGGGGACAGGGGAATCAGCCCCAGCATTTT
TRBV19	TRBD1	.	TRBJ2-2	CATKRAGTGAGELFF	TGTGCCACTAAAAGAGCCGGGACAGGGGCCGGGGAGCTGTTTTTT
TRBV18	TRBD1	.	TRBJ2-4	CASSPWTGGEDKNIQYF	TGTGCCAGCTCACCATGGACAGGGGGCGAGGACAAAAACATTCAGTACTTC
TRBV7-9	TRBD2	.	TRBJ2-7	CASSRPGGGDEQYF	TGTGCCAGCAGCCGCCCTGGGGGGGGTGACGAGCAGTACTTC
TRBV7-2	.	few	TRBJ1-5	CASSLSTVGYQPQHF	TGTGCCAGCAGCTTATCGACAGTGGGTTATCAGCCCCAGCATTTT
TRBV27	TRBD1	.	TRBJ2-5	CASSLSAQGAGETQYF	TGTGCCAGCAGTTTATCTGCACAGGGGGCCGGGGAGACCCAGTACTTC
TRBV2	TRBD2	.	TRBJ2-3	CATFSGRSTDTQYF	TGTGCCACGTTTAGCGGGCGTAGCACAGATACGCAGTATTTT
TRBV7-6	TRBD2	.	TRBJ2-1	CASSSPGLGDNEQFF	TGTGCCAGCAGCTCACCGGGACTAGGAGACAATGAGCAGTTCTTC
TRBV11-3	TRBD2	.	TRBJ2-7	CASSFASGRYEQYF	TGTGCCAGCAGCTTCGCTAGCGGGAGATACGAGCAGTACTTC
TRBV7-7	TRBD1	.	TRBJ2-7	CASSPGQGMGYEQYF	TGTGCCAGCAGCCCGGGACAGGGGATGGGCTACGAGCAGTACTTC
TRBV15	.	few	TRBJ2-1	CATSRDASGHNEQFF	TGTGCCACCAGCAGAGATGCGAGCGGTCACAATGAGCAGTTCTTC
TRBV6-5	TRBD1	.	TRBJ1-2	CATFRGQVYGYTF	TGTGCCACCTTCAGGGGGCAGGTCTATGGCTACACCTTC
TRBV5-1	.	.	TRBJ1-2	CASSLAHEQGYGYTF	TGCGCCAGCAGCTTGGCCCACGAGCAGGGCTATGGCTACACCTTC
TRBV27	.	.	TRBJ1-1	CASIGSMNTEAFF	TGTGCCAGCATAGGGAGCATGAACACTGAAGCTTTCTTT
TRBV5-5	.	.	TRBJ2-5	CASSLGRQETQYF	TGTGCCAGCAGCTTGGGCCGGCAAGAGACCCAGTACTTC
TRBV19	TRBD1	few	TRBJ1-6	CASSLTGYESPLHF	TGTGCCAGTAGCTTGACAGGGTATGAATCACCCCTCCACTTT
TRBV25-1	.	once	TRBJ1-3	CASSVTTGYSGNTIYF	TGTGCCAGCAGTGTCACAACGGGGTACTCTGGAAACACCATATATTTT
TRBV6-2/TRBV6-3	TRBD1	.	TRBJ2-7	CASSPAGTGGDSYEQYF	TGTGCCAGCAGTCCCGCCGGGACAGGGGGCGATTCCTACGAGCAGTACTTC
TRBV18	.	.	TRBJ2-5	CASSQNEEETQYF	TGTGCCAGCTCCCAAAATGAGGAAGAGACCCAGTACTTC
TRBV30	.	.	TRBJ2-2	CAWTDIGRPNSGELFF	TGTGCCTGGACCGACATTGGCAGGCCGAACAGCGGGGAGCTGTTTTTT
TRBV6-2/TRBV6-3	.	.	TRBJ1-3	CASSFPTSSGNTIYF	TGTGCCAGCAGTTTCCCTACGAGCTCTGGAAACACCATATATTTT
TRBV5-5	TRBD1	.	TRBJ1-1	CASSGARQGATEAFF	TGTGCCAGCAGCGGGGCGCGACAGGGGGCGACTGAAGCTTTCTTT
TRBV28	.	.	TRBJ1-5	CASSSHRLAQHF	TGTGCCAGCAGTTCGCACCGGTTGGCCCAGCATTTT
TRBV7-9	.	few	TRBJ1-4	CASSSHTPNEKLFF	TGTGCCAGCAGCTCGCACACACCTAATGAAAAACTGTTTTTT
TRBV9	TRBD2	.	TRBJ2-3	CASSAREGSTDTQYF	TGTGCCAGCAGCGCGCGGGAGGGGAGCACAGATACGCAGTATTTT
TRBV30	TRBD2	.	TRBJ2-1	CAWSVASGRARYTWNEQFF	TGTGCCTGGAGTGTTGCTAGCGGGAGGGCCCGATACACTTGGAATGAGCAGTTCTTC
TRBV5-6	TRBD1	.	TRBJ2-7	CASSLWDRGYEQYF	TGTGCCAGCAGCTTATGGGACAGAGGCTACGAGCAGTACTTC
TRBV9	.	.	TRBJ2-5	CASSVGPAPQETQYF	TGTGCCAGCAGCGTGGGGCCAGCCCCACAAGAGACCCAGTACTTC
TRBV29-1	TRBD2	.	TRBJ2-7	CSVEGWLAGSYEQYF	TGCAGCGTTGAGGGTTGGCTAGCGGGTTCCTACGAGCAGTACTTC
TRBV30	TRBD1	.	TRBJ1-3	CAVQGTALGNTIYF	TGTGCCGTGCAGGGGACAGCTCTTGGAAACACCATATATTTT
TRBV5-1	TRBD1	.	TRBJ1-2	CASSQGQQLNYGYTF	TGCGCCAGCAGCCAGGGACAGCAACTTAACTATGGCTACACCTTC
TRBV28	.	.	TRBJ1-2	CASSTAGKGYGYTF	TGTGCCAGCAGTACCGCCGGGAAAGGCTATGGCTACACCTTC
TRBV5-1	.	once	TRBJ2-7	CASSEGGSYEQYF	TGCGCCAGCAGTGAGGGAGGATCCTACGAGCAGTACTTC
TRBV7-3	.	.	TRBJ1-1	CASSLEAVDTEAFF	TGTGCCAGCAGCTTGGAGGCGGTGGACACTGAAGCTTTCTTT
TRBV27	TRBD2	.	TRBJ2-1	CASSLFWREGGNEQFF	TGTGCCAGCAGTTTATTTTGGCGGGAGGGAGGTAATGAGCAGTTCTTC
TRBV6-5	.	.	TRBJ1-5	CASSWARNGPQHF	TGTGCCAGCAGTTGGGCCAGGAATGGGCCCCAGCATTTT
TRBV7-8	.	once	TRBJ1-2	CASSQTLFAGGNYGYTF	TGTGCCAGCAGCCAAACGTTGTTTGCGGGGGGCAACTATGGCTACACCTTC
TRBV19	.	.	TRBJ2-7	CASSIAPGNYEQYF	TGTGCCAGTAGTATAGCACCGGGGAACTACGAGCAGTACTTC